Below, 5 T cell receptor beta chains from the same sample are listed, as sequenced in a study of T cell responses to AZD1222 COVID-19 vaccine. The table came from immunoSEQ multiplex PCR; TCRdb's copy has only in-frame clones and leaves some out. Of about 140,000 clones listed, around 89% were seen once; the top ten hold around 4.7%. The sequencing used peripheral blood, collected on day 0 of AZD1222 vaccination. All receptors come from an adult in good health.

V is TRBV5-1 and J is TRBJ1-3, with 7 positions matching TRBD1. V lost 3 bases to trimming and J lost 4 bases; unmatched junction nucleotides: 7. The CDR3 loop spans 15 amino acids. Germline CDR1 and CDR2: SGHRS and YFSETQ. The CDR3 sequence is CASSSSQGYGNTIYF. The CDR3, as DNA: TGCGCCAGCAGCTCCTCACAGGGGTACGGAAACACCATATATTTT. The whole variable domain, filled in from reference TRBV5-1 and TRBJ1-3, reads KAGVTQTPRYLIKTRGQQVTLSCSPISGHRSVSWYQQTPGQGLQFLFEYFSETQRNKGNFPGRFSGRQFSNSRSEMNVSTLELGDSALYLCASSSSQGYGNTIYFGEGSWLTVV.

A word on this clone: An end of the junction does not agree with germline; a read error may underlie this. This chain connects TRBV15 to TRBJ1-2, with TRBD1 identical over 7 bases. This CDR3 contains 15 residues. Germline V CDR1 and CDR2: LNHNV, YYDKDF (reference sequence). For the CDR3, the DNA is TGTGCCACCAGCGGAGACAGGGAGCTCCTATATGGCTACACCTTC. As protein: CATSGDRELLYGYTF.

The CDR3 DNA reads as TGTGCCAGCTCCGAGCAGGGGGCTGGGAACATTCAGTACTTC. This gives the protein CASSEQGAGNIQYF. The rearrangement uses TRBV18 and TRBJ2-4; TRBD1 agrees at 8 bases. The CDR3 sequence is 14 residues long. Germline V gene data show CDR1 as KGHSH and CDR2 as LQKENI. After removal of 6 bases from V and 7 bases from J, the junction contained 8 bases not matched to a gene.

This chain uses TRBV9 with TRBJ2-7; possibly TRBD1 for D (6 bases). Germline values: CDR1 SGDLS, CDR2 YYNGEE. V lost 1 base, J lost 0 bases, and 11 bases lay in between. The CDR3 is 15 residues long. The CDR3 protein is CASSVSTGSSYEQYF. CDR3 DNA: TGTGCCAGCAGCGTATCAACAGGGAGCTCCTACGAGCAGTACTTC.

The chain combines TRBV5-1 with TRBJ2-1; 7 bases map to TRBD1. This CDR3 is 17 amino acids long. Germline V gene data show CDR1 as SGHRS and CDR2 as YFSETQ. V was clipped by 3 bases and J by 0 bases; unmatched bases: 9. The CDR3 reads CASSSSGTASSYNEQFF. The CDR3 coding sequence is TGCGCCAGCAGCTCCTCCGGGACAGCGAGCTCCTACAATGAGCAGTTCTTC.